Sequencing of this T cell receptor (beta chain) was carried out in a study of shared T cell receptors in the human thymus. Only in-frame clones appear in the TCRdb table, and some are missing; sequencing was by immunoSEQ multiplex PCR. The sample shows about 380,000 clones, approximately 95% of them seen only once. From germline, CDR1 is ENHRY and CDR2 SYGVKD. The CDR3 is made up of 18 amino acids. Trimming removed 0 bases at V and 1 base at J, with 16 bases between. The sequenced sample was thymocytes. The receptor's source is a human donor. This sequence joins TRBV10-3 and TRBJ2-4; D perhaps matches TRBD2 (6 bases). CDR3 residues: CAISESQPAEGAKNIQYF. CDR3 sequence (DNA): TGTGCCATCAGTGAGTCCCAACCGGCGGAGGGGGCCAAAAACATTCAGTACTTC.